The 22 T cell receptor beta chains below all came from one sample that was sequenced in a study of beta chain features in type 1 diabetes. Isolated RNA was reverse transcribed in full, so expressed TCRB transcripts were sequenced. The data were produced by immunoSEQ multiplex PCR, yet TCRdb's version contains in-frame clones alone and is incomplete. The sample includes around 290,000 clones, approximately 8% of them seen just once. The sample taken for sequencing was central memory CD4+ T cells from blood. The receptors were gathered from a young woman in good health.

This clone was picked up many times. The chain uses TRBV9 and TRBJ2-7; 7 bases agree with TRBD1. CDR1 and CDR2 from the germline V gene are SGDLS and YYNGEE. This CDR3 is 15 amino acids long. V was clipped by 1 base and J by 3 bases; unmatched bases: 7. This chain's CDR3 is CASSVQTGPNYEQYF. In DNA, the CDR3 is TGTGCCAGCAGCGTACAGACAGGGCCCAACTACGAGCAGTACTTC.

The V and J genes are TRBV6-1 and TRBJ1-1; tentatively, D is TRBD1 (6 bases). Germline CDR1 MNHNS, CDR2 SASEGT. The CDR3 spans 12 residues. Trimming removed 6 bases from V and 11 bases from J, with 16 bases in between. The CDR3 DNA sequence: TGTGCCAGCAGGGCGGACAGCCCCCGGGCTTTCTTT. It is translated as CASRADSPRAFF.

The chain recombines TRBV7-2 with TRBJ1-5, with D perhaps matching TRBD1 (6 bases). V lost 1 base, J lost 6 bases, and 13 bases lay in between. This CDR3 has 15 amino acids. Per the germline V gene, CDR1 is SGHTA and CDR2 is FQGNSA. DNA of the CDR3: TGTGCCAGCAGCTTAGTCTCGCAGGGGTCTCAGCCCCAGCATTTT. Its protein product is CASSLVSQGSQPQHF.

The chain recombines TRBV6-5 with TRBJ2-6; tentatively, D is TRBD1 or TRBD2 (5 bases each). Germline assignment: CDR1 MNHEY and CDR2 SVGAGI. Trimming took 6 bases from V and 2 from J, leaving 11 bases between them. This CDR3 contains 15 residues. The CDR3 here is CASRGETPGANVLTF. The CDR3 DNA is TGTGCCAGCAGGGGGGAGACCCCTGGGGCCAACGTCCTGACTTTC.

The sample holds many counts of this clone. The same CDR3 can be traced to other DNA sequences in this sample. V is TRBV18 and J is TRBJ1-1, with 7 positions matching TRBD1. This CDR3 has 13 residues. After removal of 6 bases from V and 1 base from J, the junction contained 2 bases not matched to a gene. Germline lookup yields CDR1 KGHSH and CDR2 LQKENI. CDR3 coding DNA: TGTGCCAGCTCGGGACAGTCGAACACTGAAGCTTTCTTT. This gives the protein CASSGQSNTEAFF.

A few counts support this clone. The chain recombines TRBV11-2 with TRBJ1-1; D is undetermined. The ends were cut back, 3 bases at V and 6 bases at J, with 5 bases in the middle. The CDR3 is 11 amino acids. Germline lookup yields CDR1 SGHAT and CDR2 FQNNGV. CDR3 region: CASSFGSEAFF. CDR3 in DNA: TGTGCCAGCAGCTTTGGATCTGAAGCTTTCTTT.

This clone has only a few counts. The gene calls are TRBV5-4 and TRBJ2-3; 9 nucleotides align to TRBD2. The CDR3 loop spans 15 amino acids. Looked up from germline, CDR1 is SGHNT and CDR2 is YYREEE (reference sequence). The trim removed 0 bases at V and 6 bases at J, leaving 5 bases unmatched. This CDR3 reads CASSLDLAGSDTQYF. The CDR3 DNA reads TGTGCCAGCAGCTTGGACCTAGCGGGATCTGATACGCAGTATTTT.

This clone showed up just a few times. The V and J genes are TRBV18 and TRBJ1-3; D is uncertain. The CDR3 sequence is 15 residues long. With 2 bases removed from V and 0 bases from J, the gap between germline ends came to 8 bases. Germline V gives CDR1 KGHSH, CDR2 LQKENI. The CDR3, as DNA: TGTGCCAGCTCACCAGGGGTCGACTCTGGAAACACCATATATTTT. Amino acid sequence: CASSPGVDSGNTIYF.

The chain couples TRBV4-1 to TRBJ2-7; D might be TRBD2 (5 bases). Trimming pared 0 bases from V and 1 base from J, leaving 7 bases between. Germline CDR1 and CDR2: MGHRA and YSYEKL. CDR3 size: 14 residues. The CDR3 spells CASSQEPGSYEQYF. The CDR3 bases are TGCGCCAGCAGCCAAGAACCGGGGTCCTACGAGCAGTACTTC.

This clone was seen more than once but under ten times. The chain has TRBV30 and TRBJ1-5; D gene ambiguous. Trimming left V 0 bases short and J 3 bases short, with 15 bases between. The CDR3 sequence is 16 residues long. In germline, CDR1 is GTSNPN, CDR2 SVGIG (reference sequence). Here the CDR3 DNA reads TGTGCCTGGAGTGTACCCGGTACGGCTTACAATCAGCCCCAGCATTTT. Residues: CAWSVPGTAYNQPQHF.

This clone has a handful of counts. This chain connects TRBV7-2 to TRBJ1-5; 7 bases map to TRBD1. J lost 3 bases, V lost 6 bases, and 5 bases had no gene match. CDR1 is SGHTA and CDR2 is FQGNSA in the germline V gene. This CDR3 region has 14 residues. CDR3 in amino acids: CASRSTGINQPQHF. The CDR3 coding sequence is TGTGCCAGCAGATCGACAGGGATCAATCAGCCCCAGCATTTT.

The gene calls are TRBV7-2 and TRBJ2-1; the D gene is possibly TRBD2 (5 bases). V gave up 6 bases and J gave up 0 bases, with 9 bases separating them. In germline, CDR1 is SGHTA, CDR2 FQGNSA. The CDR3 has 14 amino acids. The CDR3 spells CASRARGSYNEQFF. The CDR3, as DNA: TGTGCCAGCAGGGCCCGGGGCTCCTACAATGAGCAGTTCTTC. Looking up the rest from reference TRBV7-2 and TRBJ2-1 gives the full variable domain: GAGVSQSPSNKVTEKGKDVELRCDPISGHTALYWYRQSLGQGLEFLIYFQGNSAPDKSGLPSDRFSAERTGGSVSTLTIQRTQQEDSAVYLCASRARGSYNEQFFGPGTRLTVL.

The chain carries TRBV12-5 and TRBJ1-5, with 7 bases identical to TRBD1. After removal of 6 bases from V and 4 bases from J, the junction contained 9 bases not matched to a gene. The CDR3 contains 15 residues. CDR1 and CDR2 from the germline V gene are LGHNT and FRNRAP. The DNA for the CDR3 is TGTGCTAGTGGCGGCGGGACAGTCGAGAATCAGCCCCAGCATTTT. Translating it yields CASGGGTVENQPQHF. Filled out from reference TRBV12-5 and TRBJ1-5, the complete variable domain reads DARVTQTPRHKVTEMGQEVTMRCQPILGHNTVFWYRQTMMQGLELLAYFRNRAPLDDSGMPKDRFSAEMPDATLATLKIQPSEPRDSAVYFCASGGGTVENQPQHFGDGTRLSIL.

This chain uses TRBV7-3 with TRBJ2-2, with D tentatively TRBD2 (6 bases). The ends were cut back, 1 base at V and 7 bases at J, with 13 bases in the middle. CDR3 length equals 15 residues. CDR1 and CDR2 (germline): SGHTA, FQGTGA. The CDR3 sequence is CASSLRGGSGGELFF. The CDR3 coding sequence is TGTGCCAGCAGCTTAAGGGGAGGTTCGGGCGGGGAGCTGTTTTTT.

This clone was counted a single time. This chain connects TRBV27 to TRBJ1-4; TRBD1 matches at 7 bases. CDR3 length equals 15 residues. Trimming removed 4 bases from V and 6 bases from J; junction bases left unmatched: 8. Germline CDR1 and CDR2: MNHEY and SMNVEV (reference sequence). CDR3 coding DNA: TGTGCCAGCAGTTCCTCGACAGGACAGGATGAAAAACTGTTTTTT. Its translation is CASSSSTGQDEKLFF.

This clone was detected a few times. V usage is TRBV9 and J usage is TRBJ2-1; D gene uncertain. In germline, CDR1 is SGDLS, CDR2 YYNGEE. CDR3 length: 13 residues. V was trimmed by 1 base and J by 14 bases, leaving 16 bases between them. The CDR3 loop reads CASSVTRTSTEFF. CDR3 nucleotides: TGTGCCAGCAGCGTAACCCGAACGTCCACGGAGTTCTTC.

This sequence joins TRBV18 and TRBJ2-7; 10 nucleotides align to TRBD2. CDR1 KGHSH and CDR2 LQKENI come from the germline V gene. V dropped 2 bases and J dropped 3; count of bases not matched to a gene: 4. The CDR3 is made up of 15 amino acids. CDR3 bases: TGTGCCAGCTCACCAGGAATAGCGGGAGGCTACGAGCAGTACTTC. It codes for CASSPGIAGGYEQYF.

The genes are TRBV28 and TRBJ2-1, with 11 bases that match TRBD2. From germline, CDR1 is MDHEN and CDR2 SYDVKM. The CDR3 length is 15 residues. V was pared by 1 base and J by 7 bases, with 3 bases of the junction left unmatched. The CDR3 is CASSLFTSGSNEQFF. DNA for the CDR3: TGTGCCAGCAGTTTATTTACTAGCGGGAGTAATGAGCAGTTCTTC. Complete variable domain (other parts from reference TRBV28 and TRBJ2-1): DVKVTQSSRYLVKRTGEKVFLECVQDMDHENMFWYRQDPGLGLRLIYFSYDVKMKEKGDIPEGYSVSREKKERFSLILESASTNQTSMYLCASSLFTSGSNEQFFGPGTRLTVL.

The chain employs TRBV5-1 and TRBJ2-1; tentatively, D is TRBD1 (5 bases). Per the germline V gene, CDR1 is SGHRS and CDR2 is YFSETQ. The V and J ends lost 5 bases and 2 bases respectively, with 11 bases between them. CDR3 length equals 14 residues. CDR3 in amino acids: CASRKTDTYNEQFF. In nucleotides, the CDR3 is TGCGCCAGCAGAAAGACAGATACCTACAATGAGCAGTTCTTC.

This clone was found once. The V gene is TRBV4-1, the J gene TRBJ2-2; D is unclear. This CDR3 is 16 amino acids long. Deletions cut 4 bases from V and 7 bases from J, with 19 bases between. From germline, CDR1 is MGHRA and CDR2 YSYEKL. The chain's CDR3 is CASSRPLLEGNGELFF. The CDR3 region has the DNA TGCGCCAGCAGCCGCCCTCTATTGGAAGGGAACGGGGAGCTGTTTTTT.

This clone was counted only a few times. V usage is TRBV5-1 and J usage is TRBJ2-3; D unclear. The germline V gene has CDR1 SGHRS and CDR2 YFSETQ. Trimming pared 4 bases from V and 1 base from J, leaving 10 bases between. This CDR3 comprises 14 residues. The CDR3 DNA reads TGCGCCAGCAGCCCTCAAGGAGGCACAGATACGCAGTATTTT. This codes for CASSPQGGTDTQYF.

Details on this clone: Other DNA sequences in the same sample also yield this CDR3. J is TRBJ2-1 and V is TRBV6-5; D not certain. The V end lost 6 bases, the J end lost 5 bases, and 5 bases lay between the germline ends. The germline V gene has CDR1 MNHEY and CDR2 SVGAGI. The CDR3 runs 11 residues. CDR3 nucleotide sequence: TGTGCCAGCAGACGAAACAATGAGCAGTTCTTC. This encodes CASRRNNEQFF.